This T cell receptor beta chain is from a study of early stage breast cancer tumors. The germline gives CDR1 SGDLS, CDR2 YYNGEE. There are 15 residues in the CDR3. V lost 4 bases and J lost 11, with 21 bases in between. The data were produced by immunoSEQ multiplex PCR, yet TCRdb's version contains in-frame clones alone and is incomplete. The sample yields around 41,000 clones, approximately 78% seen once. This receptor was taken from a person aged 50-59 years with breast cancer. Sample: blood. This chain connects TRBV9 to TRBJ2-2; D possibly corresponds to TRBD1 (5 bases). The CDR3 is CASSPLGQRAAELFF. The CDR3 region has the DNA TGTGCCAGCAGCCCCCTGGGGCAGCGAGCCGCAGAGCTGTTTTTT.